Listed below are T cell receptor beta chains from one sample, sequenced in a study of OX40 agonist ivuxolimab in advanced cancers. Clones were read by immunoSEQ multiplex PCR, and TCRdb kept only the in-frame ones, dropping some. Of roughly 64,000 clones in the sample, around 89% were seen once. The starting material was CD4+ or CD8+ T cells sorted from blood, obtained in a trial of the OX40 agonist ivuxolimab. The receptors here all came from an adult with an advanced solid tumor such as melanoma, head and neck, liver or kidney cancer. Each CDR3 is given with its conserved first and last residue. D genes are given only for firm matches. Expanded clones are given a class, and other clones once, few, many or no size at all.

j_gene	abundance	d_gene	len	v_gene	CDR3aa	CDR3nt
TRBJ2-1	-	-	16	TRBV9	CASSVGGGVSYNEQFF	TGTGCCAGCAGCGTAGGGGGCGGGGTCTCCTACAATGAGCAGTTCTTC
TRBJ2-7	-	-	14	TRBV28	CASSWVQGPYDQYF	TGTGCCAGCAGTTGGGTACAGGGACCCTACGATCAGTACTTC
TRBJ1-5	-	TRBD1	14	TRBV6-5	CASSYGTGTGPQHF	TGTGCCAGCAGTTACGGGACAGGTACCGGGCCCCAGCATTTT
TRBJ2-1	-	-	16	TRBV19	CASSTHPAETYNEQFF	TGTGCCAGTAGTACCCACCCAGCGGAGACTTACAATGAGCAGTTCTTC
TRBJ1-6	-	-	12	TRBV28	CASSLNNSPLHF	TGTGCCAGCAGTTTAAATAATTCACCCCTCCACTTT
TRBJ2-7	-	TRBD1	15	TRBV19	CASSPRTGAQDEQYF	TGTGCCAGTAGCCCCAGGACAGGGGCGCAGGACGAGCAGTACTTC
TRBJ1-5	-	-	13	TRBV27	CASSLYPDQPQHF	TGTGCCAGCAGCCTTTATCCGGATCAGCCCCAGCATTTT
TRBJ2-7	-	-	13	TRBV25-1	CASSGPARYEQYF	TGTGCCAGCAGTGGCCCCGCTCGCTACGAGCAGTACTTC
TRBJ1-1	-	-	13	TRBV19	CASMQADYTEAFF	TGTGCCAGTATGCAAGCGGACTACACTGAAGCTTTCTTT
TRBJ1-2	-	-	16	TRBV9	CASSVDGTGVLHGYTF	TGTGCCAGCAGCGTAGACGGGACGGGAGTACTCCATGGCTACACCTTC
TRBJ2-3	-	TRBD2	17	TRBV27	CASSLSASGLPTDTQYF	TGTGCCAGCAGTTTATCAGCTAGCGGGCTTCCAACAGATACGCAGTATTTT
TRBJ2-5	-	TRBD2	15	TRBV7-9	CASWGTSGYEETQYF	TGTGCCAGCTGGGGGACTAGCGGATATGAAGAGACCCAGTACTTC
TRBJ2-7	-	-	15	TRBV6-5	CASSYLGPHGYEQYF	TGTGCCAGCAGTTACTTAGGGCCCCACGGCTACGAGCAGTACTTC
TRBJ1-2	-	TRBD1	17	TRBV7-9	CASNNAGTGGLNYGYTF	TGTGCCAGTAATAACGCGGGGACAGGGGGCCTTAACTATGGCTACACCTTC
TRBJ2-3	-	-	14	TRBV9	CASSVAVASDTQYF	TGTGCCAGCAGCGTAGCTGTGGCTTCAGATACGCAGTATTTT
TRBJ1-1	-	TRBD1	15	TRBV5-4	CASRERDRVNTEAFF	TGTGCCAGCAGGGAACGGGACAGGGTGAACACTGAAGCTTTCTTT
TRBJ2-5	-	-	15	TRBV5-1	CASSLGRGIQETQYF	TGCGCCAGCAGCTTGGGTCGGGGGATCCAAGAGACCCAGTACTTC
TRBJ2-3	-	-	14	TRBV29-1	CSHEGRNGADTQYF	TGCAGCCATGAGGGACGGAACGGGGCAGATACGCAGTATTTT
TRBJ2-1	-	TRBD2	14	TRBV5-8	CASSLDGRLDEQFF	TGTGCCAGCAGCTTGGACGGGAGGTTAGATGAGCAGTTCTTC
TRBJ1-1	few	-	12	TRBV4-1	CASSSRPPEAFF	TGCGCCAGCAGCTCCCGGCCGCCTGAAGCTTTCTTT